This TCR beta chain is from a study of blood T cell repertoires in COVID-19. The overall study: COVID-19 samples from acute and convalescent phases originated in the United States, Italy and Spain. T cells, B-cell-depleted T cells, or PBMCs supplied cDNA or gDNA.

This clone was observed once. V lost 6 bases and J 0 bases, leaving 12 bases between the germline ends. CDR3 size: 14 residues. The V gene's germline CDR1 is SQVTM and CDR2 ANQGSEA. The data were produced by immunoSEQ multiplex PCR, yet TCRdb's version contains in-frame clones alone and is incomplete. This table holds some 350,000 clones, about nine tenths found once. The sample consisted of peripheral blood. The rearrangement links TRBV29-1 to TRBJ1-5, with a weak D call TRBD1 (6 bases). The sequence was collected from a woman in her forties or fifties with COVID-19, enrolled during active disease. The CDR3 region is CSVQGGDSNQPQHF. CDR3 coding DNA: TGCAGCGTACAGGGTGGGGATAGCAATCAGCCCCAGCATTTT.